This T cell receptor beta chain was sequenced in a study of blood T cell repertoires in COVID-19. Overall study: The United States, Italy and Spain were the sources of the acute and convalescent COVID-19 samples.

The CDR3 is 11 residues long. The V gene lost 6 bases and the J gene lost 4 bases, with 6 bases spanning the gap. The germline CDR1 and CDR2 sequences are LNHDA and SQIVND (reference sequence). The Seattle patients, enrolled during active infection, were followed longitudinally. This table comes from immunoSEQ multiplex PCR, and its TCRdb copy is limited to in-frame clones, with some not included. The sample lists roughly 68,000 clones, around nine tenths seen once, with less than 9% in the top ten. V and J are TRBV19 and TRBJ1-1, with TRBD1 as a possible D gene (5 bases). The sequenced sample was peripheral blood. This sequence was found in a man in his forties or fifties with COVID-19, enrolled during active disease. In DNA, the CDR3 is TGTGCCAGTAGAAGGGGCACTGAAGCTTTCTTT. It translates to CASRRGTEAFF. The full variable domain, completed using reference TRBV19 and TRBJ1-1, is DGGITQSPKYLFRKEGQNVTLSCEQNLNHDAMYWYRQDPGQGLRLIYYSQIVNDFQKGDIAEGYSVSREKKESFPLTVTSAQKNPTAFYLCASRRGTEAFFGQGTRLTVV.